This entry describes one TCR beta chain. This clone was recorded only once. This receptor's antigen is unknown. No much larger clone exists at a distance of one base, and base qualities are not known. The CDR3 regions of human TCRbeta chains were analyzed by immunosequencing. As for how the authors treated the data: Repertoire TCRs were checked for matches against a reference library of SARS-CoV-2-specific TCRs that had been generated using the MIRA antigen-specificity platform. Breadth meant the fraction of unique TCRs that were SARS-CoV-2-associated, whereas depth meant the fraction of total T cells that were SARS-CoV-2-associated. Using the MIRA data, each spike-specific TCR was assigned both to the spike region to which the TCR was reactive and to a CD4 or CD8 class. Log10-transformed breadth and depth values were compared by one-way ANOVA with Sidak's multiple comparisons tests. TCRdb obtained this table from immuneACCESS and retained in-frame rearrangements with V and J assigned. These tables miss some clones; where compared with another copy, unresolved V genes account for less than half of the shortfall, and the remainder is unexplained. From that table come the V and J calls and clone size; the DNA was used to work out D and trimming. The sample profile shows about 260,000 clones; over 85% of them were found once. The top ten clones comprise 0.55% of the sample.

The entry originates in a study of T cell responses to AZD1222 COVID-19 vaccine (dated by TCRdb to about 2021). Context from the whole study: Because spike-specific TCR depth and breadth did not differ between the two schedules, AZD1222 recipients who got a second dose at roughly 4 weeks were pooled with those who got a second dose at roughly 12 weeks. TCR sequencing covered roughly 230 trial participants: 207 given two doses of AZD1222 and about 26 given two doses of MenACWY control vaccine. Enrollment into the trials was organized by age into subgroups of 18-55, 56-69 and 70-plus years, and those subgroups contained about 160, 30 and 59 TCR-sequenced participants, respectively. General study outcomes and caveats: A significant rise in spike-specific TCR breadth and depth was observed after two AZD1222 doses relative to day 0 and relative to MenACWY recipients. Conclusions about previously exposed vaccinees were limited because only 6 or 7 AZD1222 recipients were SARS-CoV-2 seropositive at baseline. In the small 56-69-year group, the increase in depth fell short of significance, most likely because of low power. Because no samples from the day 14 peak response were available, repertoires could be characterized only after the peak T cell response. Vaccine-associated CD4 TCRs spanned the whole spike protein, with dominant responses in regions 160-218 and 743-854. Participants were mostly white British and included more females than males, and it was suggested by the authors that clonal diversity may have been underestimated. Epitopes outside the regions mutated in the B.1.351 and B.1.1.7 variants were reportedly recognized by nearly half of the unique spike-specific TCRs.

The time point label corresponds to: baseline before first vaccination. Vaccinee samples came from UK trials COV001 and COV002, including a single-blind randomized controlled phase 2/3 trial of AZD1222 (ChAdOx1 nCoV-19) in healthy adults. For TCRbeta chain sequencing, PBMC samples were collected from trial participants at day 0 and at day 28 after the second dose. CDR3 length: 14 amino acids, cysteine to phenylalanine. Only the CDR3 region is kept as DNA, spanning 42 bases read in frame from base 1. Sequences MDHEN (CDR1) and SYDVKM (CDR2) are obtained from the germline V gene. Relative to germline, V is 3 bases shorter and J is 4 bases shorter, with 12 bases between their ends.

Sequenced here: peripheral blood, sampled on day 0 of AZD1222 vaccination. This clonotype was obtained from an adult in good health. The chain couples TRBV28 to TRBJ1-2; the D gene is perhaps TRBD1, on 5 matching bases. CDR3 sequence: CASSLEGIFYGYTF. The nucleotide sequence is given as TGTGCCAGCAGTTTGGAGGGGATTTTCTATGGCTACACCTTC.